This TCR beta chain was observed in a study of blood T cell repertoires in COVID-19 (dated by TCRdb to 2020 to 2022). With respect to the entire study: Samples from collaborators originated in the United States, Italy and Spain and spanned both the acute and convalescent phases of COVID-19. The prospective study material was composed of cDNA or gDNA derived from T cells, B-cell-depleted T cells, or PBMCs. The samples were drawn from the first 160 participants of the ongoing ImmuneRACE study and from 950 to 1,500 subjects provided by 6 global collaborators. Sample metadata almost always included a de-identified subject ID, COVID-19 status, age in years and sex. A freely available public database, intended as a resource for researchers studying the immune response to SARS-CoV-2, is where the repertoires were released. Subjects who had been exposed to COVID-19, were actively infected with it, or had recovered from it provided the deeply sampled blood TCRbeta repertoires that made up the dataset. Where available, HLA class I and class II types were obtained from metadata supplied by the sample provider rather than from assay-based typing. General findings and caveats noted by the study authors: How much clinical and demographic metadata was included differed by source and by participant, and the metadata was provided uncurated.

TCRbeta CDR3 regions were amplified from genomic DNA by means of the immunoSEQ Assay, a bias-controlled multiplex PCR. As for the authors' bioinformatics: The number of nucleated cells in each sample was estimated from the amplification of reference gene primers within the assay. To quantify the absolute abundance of each unique TCRbeta CDR3 rearrangement, sequence reads were collapsed and filtered. For each sample, productive Simpson clonality was calculated as the square root of Simpson's diversity index across productive rearrangements. Here the immuneACCESS table is served through TCRdb, limited to in-frame sequences with V and J called. Missing clones are a known gap in these copies; in checked studies unresolved V genes cover under half, and the rest lacks a known reason. V, J and clone size were drawn from that table, and D and trimming were deduced from the DNA. Here the sample has about 380,000 clones; more than 75% occur a single time. Around 1.3% of the sample comes from the top ten.

Participants in the prospective study were enrolled through a virtual design, were aged 18 to 89 years, and lived in approximately 25 United States geographic areas. To assign participants to cohorts, the prospective study relied on clinical history that participants themselves reported in a screening survey and a study questionnaire. ImmuneRACE Cohort 3 recovered participants were defined by two consecutive negative NP/OP PCR tests, healthcare professional clearance, or symptom resolution. In the prospective study, whole blood, serum and a nasopharyngeal or oropharyngeal swab were collected from each participant by mobile phlebotomists. Over an approximately 2-month period, participants in the prospective study had the option of providing additional blood draws and questionnaires. Before DNA extraction, blood samples from the prospective study were shipped at room temperature or frozen. A remark on this clone: The target of this receptor is not known. No much larger clone exists at a distance of one base, and base qualities are not known.

The CDR3 contains 13 residues, cysteine and phenylalanine counted. Kept here is only the CDR3 DNA, which spans 39 bases and is read in frame from base 1. Sequences GTSNPN (CDR1) and SVGIG (CDR2) are obtained from the germline V gene (reference sequence). V was cut back by 0 bases and J by 6 bases, leaving a gap of 9 bases between them. The chain links TRBV30 with TRBJ1-5; TRBD1 is a weak D gene call, 5 bases matching. The TCR was taken from a man in his thirties or forties who had recovered from COVID-19. Specimen: PBMCs or T cells enriched from blood (not recorded which). The DNA sequence reads TGTGCCTGGAGTGTAGGGGCTCCTCAGCCCCAGCATTTT. This translates into CAWSVGAPQPQHF.